The 27 T cell receptor beta chains in this list originate from one sample, sequenced in a study of blood T cell repertoires in COVID-19. TCRdb keeps only in-frame clones here, not all; method: immunoSEQ multiplex PCR. The sample consists of about 400,000 clones, roughly nine tenths of them appearing once. The sequenced sample consisted of peripheral blood. The receptors were gathered from a man aged 35-49 years with acute or convalescent COVID-19.

The rearrangement uses TRBV5-4 and TRBJ2-1; 12 positions match TRBD2. V was pared by 4 bases and J by 7 bases, with 6 bases of the junction left unmatched. This CDR3 spans 15 amino acids. CDR1 and CDR2 (germline): SGHNT, YYREEE (reference sequence). CDR3 in DNA: TGTGCCAGCAGCCGGACTAGCGGGAATGATAATGAGCAGTTCTTC. Translated, it gives CASSRTSGNDNEQFF.

CDR3 nucleotides: TGTGCCAGCAGCTTATGGGGGGACGGGTTAGGTGAGCAGTTCTTC. This translates into CASSLWGDGLGEQFF. The rearrangement links TRBV11-2 to TRBJ2-1; D perhaps matches TRBD2 (6 bases). Germline CDR1 is SGHAT and CDR2 is FQNNGV. The CDR3 is 15 amino acids. Trimming took off 2 bases at V and 9 bases at J, with 17 bases between the two ends.

V and J are TRBV14 and TRBJ1-6, with 8 bases identical to TRBD1. Per germline, CDR1 SGHDN and CDR2 FVKESK. The trim removed 10 bases at V and 3 bases at J, leaving 5 bases unmatched. This CDR3 spans 14 amino acids. The chain's CDR3 is CATSDRVYNSPLHF. The CDR3 DNA reads TGTGCCACCTCGGACAGGGTCTATAATTCACCCCTCCACTTT.

The rearrangement joins TRBV11-2 to TRBJ1-2; a weak D match, TRBD1 (5 bases). Germline loops: CDR1 SGHAT, CDR2 FQNNGV. This CDR3 is 16 amino acids long. V was cut by 3 bases and J by 0 bases, with 14 bases left in between. The CDR3 bases are TGTGCCAGCAGCTTTCTGTGGGGGGAGCCTAACTATGGCTACACCTTC. Translation gives CASSFLWGEPNYGYTF.

This chain connects TRBV27 to TRBJ1-1; D is unclear. V gave up 6 bases and J gave up 4 bases, with 18 bases separating them. The germline V gene has CDR1 MNHEY and CDR2 SMNVEV (reference sequence). CDR3 length equals 15 residues. The CDR3, as DNA: TGTGCCAGCAGCCCCTTTGGAGTACCGAGCACTGAAGCTTTCTTT. Its translation: CASSPFGVPSTEAFF.

The gene calls are TRBV3-1 (or the pseudogene TRBV3-2) and TRBJ2-1; a possible D gene is TRBD2 (6 bases). The CDR3 is 15 amino acids. V was trimmed by 0 bases and J by 8 bases, leaving 14 bases between them. CDR1 and CDR2 from the germline V gene are LGHDT and YNNKEL (reference sequence). The CDR3 reads CASSQEIREVDEQFF. In DNA, the CDR3 is TGTGCCAGCAGCCAAGAAATAAGGGAGGTGGATGAGCAGTTCTTC.

The J gene is TRBJ2-1, the V gene TRBV27; 10 bases align to TRBD2. The CDR3 consists of 15 residues. CDR1 and CDR2 from the germline V gene are MNHEY and SMNVEV (reference sequence). After removal of 5 bases from V and 5 bases from J, the junction contained 6 bases not matched to a gene. The CDR3 DNA reads TGTGCCAGCAGTCCCCAGCGGGAGGGCAACAATGAGCAGTTCTTC. Protein: CASSPQREGNNEQFF.

V is TRBV9 and J is TRBJ1-4; D might be TRBD1 (5 bases). V shed 0 bases and J shed 7 bases, with 10 bases lying between them. Germline CDR1 reads SGDLS; CDR2 reads YYNGEE. CDR3 length: 14 amino acids. The CDR3 region has the DNA TGTGCCAGCAGCGTAGGGGGCGGCGGTGAAAAACTGTTTTTT. It translates to CASSVGGGGEKLFF.

To note about this clone: Other nucleotide sequences from this sample produce the same CDR3. The CDR3 reads CASSLAGDNEQFF. The CDR3 nucleotides are TGTGCCAGCAGTTTGGCCGGGGACAATGAGCAGTTCTTC. This chain connects TRBV27 to TRBJ2-1, with D possibly being TRBD2 (5 bases). V was clipped by 3 bases and J by 5 bases, with 8 bases between them. The germline V gene has CDR1 MNHEY and CDR2 SMNVEV (reference sequence). The CDR3 length is 13 residues.

The chain combines TRBV7-6 with TRBJ1-4, with 10 bases aligning to TRBD1. The CDR3 is made up of 18 amino acids. V lost 2 bases, J lost 8 bases, and 14 bases stayed unmatched. Germline CDR1 SGHVS, CDR2 FNYEAQ. The CDR3 nucleotides are TGTGCCAGCAGCTTAACGCCAGACCGGGACAGGGGAGGAGAAAAACTGTTTTTT. Its translation is CASSLTPDRDRGGEKLFF.

V gene TRBV27 combines with J gene TRBJ2-2, with a weak D call TRBD2 (6 bases). V lost 7 bases and J 1 base, leaving 16 bases between the germline ends. The CDR3 totals 16 residues. Germline-derived CDR1 and CDR2 are MNHEY and SMNVEV (reference sequence). The CDR3 here is CASTPVEGLNTGELFF. The CDR3 region has the DNA TGTGCCAGCACCCCTGTGGAGGGTCTGAACACCGGGGAGCTGTTTTTT.

This clone was seen once. The chain has TRBV5-1 and TRBJ2-1, with D possibly matching TRBD2 (6 bases). The V and J ends lost 7 bases and 5 bases respectively, with 16 bases between them. Germline loops: CDR1 SGHRS, CDR2 YFSETQ. CDR3 length: 14 amino acids. CDR3 region: CASGPRELDNEQFF. CDR3 nucleotide sequence: TGCGCCAGCGGTCCCCGGGAGCTGGACAATGAGCAGTTCTTC.

Regarding this clone: The junction does not match germline at one end; this may be a read error. The J gene is TRBJ2-7, the V gene TRBV5-1; the D gene is possibly TRBD1 (6 bases). Germline loops: CDR1 SGHRS, CDR2 YFSETQ. This CDR3 is 14 amino acids long. The CDR3 sequence is CASSLEGGSYEQYF. The DNA of the CDR3 is TGTGCCAGCAGCTTGGAAGGGGGCTCCTACGAGCAGTACTTC.

The V gene is TRBV29-1, the J gene TRBJ2-7; TRBD1 is a possible D gene (6 bases). Between the trimmed V and J ends, which lost 1 base and 4 bases, there was a span of 14 bases. There are 14 residues in the CDR3. Germline CDR1 reads SQVTM; CDR2 reads ANQGSEA. The CDR3 DNA is TGCAGCGTTGAAGGACAGGACAGACCTTACGAGCAGTACTTC. This gives the protein CSVEGQDRPYEQYF.

In its sample, this clone was seen once. The chain recombines TRBV5-1 with TRBJ1-1; D remains ambiguous. The ends were cut back, 0 bases at V and 11 bases at J, with 14 bases in the middle. This CDR3 spans 13 amino acids. Germline V gene sequence: CDR1 SGHRS, CDR2 YFSETQ. In DNA form, the CDR3 reads TGCGCCAGCAGCTTGGCCCGCCCCGAGGTGGCTTTCTTT. This sequence encodes CASSLARPEVAFF.

This chain uses TRBV5-1 with TRBJ1-5; D call uncertain. V lost 1 base, J lost 5 bases, and 10 bases lay in between. CDR3 length: 14 amino acids. Germline V gene sequence: CDR1 SGHRS, CDR2 YFSETQ. The CDR3 DNA sequence: TGCGCCAGCAGCTTGCAAGGCGGTGATCAGCCCCAGCATTTT. Protein sequence: CASSLQGGDQPQHF.

The gene calls are TRBV10-2 and TRBJ2-1; 8 bases match TRBD2. V shed 6 bases and J 6 bases; nucleotides not matched to a gene: 10. The CDR3 contains 15 residues. The germline gives CDR1 WSHSY, CDR2 SAAADI. CDR3 nucleotide sequence: TGCGCCAGCAGGCTACCGGGACTAGGATCCAATGAGCAGTTCTTC. Protein product: CASRLPGLGSNEQFF.

The chain recombines TRBV24-1 with TRBJ1-1; 9 bases are shared with TRBD1. The J segment lost 1 base and the V segment lost 9 bases, leaving 5 bases of the junction unmatched. Germline CDR1 and CDR2: KGHDR and SFDVKD. CDR3 size: 14 residues. This CDR3 reads CATQDRGSNTEAFF. Here the CDR3 DNA reads TGTGCCACCCAGGACAGGGGCTCGAACACTGAAGCTTTCTTT.

J is TRBJ1-2 and V is TRBV28; D is perhaps TRBD1 (5 bases). CDR1 is MDHEN, CDR2 SYDVKM, per germline. The CDR3 contains 12 residues. The V end was cut by 5 bases, the J end by 3 bases, with 7 bases between. The CDR3 here is CASSIRDYGYTF. CDR3 DNA sequence: TGTGCCAGCAGTATCAGGGACTATGGCTACACCTTC.

The chain combines TRBV5-1 with TRBJ1-2, with D uncertain. CDR1 and CDR2 from the germline V gene are SGHRS and YFSETQ. Trimming left V 0 bases short and J 7 bases short, with 10 bases between. This CDR3 contains 13 residues. CDR3 loop: CASSLAAGGGYTF. The CDR3 bases are TGCGCCAGCAGCTTGGCGGCAGGTGGTGGCTACACCTTC.

Here the CDR3 DNA reads TGTGCCAGCAGAGCCTGGACTAGCGGGAGTTTCAATGAGCAGTTCTTC. This encodes CASRAWTSGSFNEQFF. This chain uses TRBV27 with TRBJ2-1, with TRBD2 matching 13 bases. The ends lost 6 bases at V and 6 bases at J; junction bases unmatched: 8. Per the germline V gene, CDR1 is MNHEY and CDR2 is SMNVEV (reference sequence). CDR3 length: 16 residues.

The V gene is TRBV18, the J gene TRBJ1-2; TRBD1 might be the D (6 bases). The CDR3 sequence is 16 residues long. Deletions cut 1 base from V and 2 bases from J, with 14 bases between. Germline CDR1 reads KGHSH; CDR2 reads LQKENI. The CDR3 region is CASSPRLVRGNYGYTF. CDR3 coding DNA: TGTGCCAGCTCACCACGATTAGTCAGGGGAAACTATGGCTACACCTTC.

This clone was counted only a few times. The chain recombines TRBV6-5 with TRBJ1-5; 7 bases align to TRBD1. The CDR3 loop spans 15 amino acids. The germline gives CDR1 MNHEY, CDR2 SVGAGI. The V gene end was trimmed by 5 bases and the J gene end by 3 bases; junction bases not matched to a gene: 7. CDR3 loop: CASSPQGTHNQPQHF. The CDR3 nucleotides are TGTGCCAGCAGTCCACAGGGGACCCACAATCAGCCCCAGCATTTT.

The V gene is TRBV2, the J gene TRBJ1-1, with 11 bases matching TRBD1. The CDR3 covers 14 residues. Germline CDR1 reads SNHLY; CDR2 reads FYNNEI. The V segment lost 6 bases and the J segment 5 bases; nucleotides outside the gene matches: 5. This CDR3 is CASRDRGRRTEAFF. In nucleotides, the CDR3 is TGTGCCAGCAGGGACAGGGGGCGTCGGACTGAAGCTTTCTTT.

The rearrangement links TRBV6-5 to TRBJ2-1, with TRBD2 matching over 10 bases. The CDR3 length is 13 residues. Germline V CDR1 and CDR2: MNHEY, SVGAGI. V trimming: 8 bases; J trimming: 10 bases; junction bases outside the gene matches: 8. CDR3 nucleotides: TGTGCCAGCGGGCTAGCGGGAGTTGGCGAGCAGTTCTTC. Protein sequence: CASGLAGVGEQFF.

The sample holds a few counts of this clone. The gene calls are TRBV7-6 and TRBJ1-4; D remains unclear. Germline V lookup: CDR1 SGHVS, CDR2 FNYEAQ. The CDR3 totals 13 residues. The ends were cut back, 2 bases at V and 8 bases at J, with 9 bases in the middle. DNA of the CDR3: TGTGCCAGCAGCTTAAGTGGCAGGGAAAAACTGTTTTTT. Its translation is CASSLSGREKLFF. The variable domain in full, with the rest retrieved from reference TRBV7-6 and TRBJ1-4, is GAGVSQSPRYKVTKRGQDVALRCDPISGHVSLYWYRQALGQGPEFLTYFNYEAQQDKSGLPNDRFSAERPEGSISTLTIQRTEQRDSAMYRCASSLSGREKLFFGSGTQLSVL.

The chain uses TRBV5-4 and TRBJ2-7, with 7 nucleotides matching TRBD2. V shed 4 bases, J shed 2 bases, and the junction held 9 bases outside the gene matches. Germline V gives CDR1 SGHNT, CDR2 YYREEE (reference sequence). This CDR3 spans 15 amino acids. This CDR3 is CASSHSSGNTYEQYF. The CDR3 nucleotides read TGTGCCAGCAGCCACTCTAGCGGCAATACCTACGAGCAGTACTTC.